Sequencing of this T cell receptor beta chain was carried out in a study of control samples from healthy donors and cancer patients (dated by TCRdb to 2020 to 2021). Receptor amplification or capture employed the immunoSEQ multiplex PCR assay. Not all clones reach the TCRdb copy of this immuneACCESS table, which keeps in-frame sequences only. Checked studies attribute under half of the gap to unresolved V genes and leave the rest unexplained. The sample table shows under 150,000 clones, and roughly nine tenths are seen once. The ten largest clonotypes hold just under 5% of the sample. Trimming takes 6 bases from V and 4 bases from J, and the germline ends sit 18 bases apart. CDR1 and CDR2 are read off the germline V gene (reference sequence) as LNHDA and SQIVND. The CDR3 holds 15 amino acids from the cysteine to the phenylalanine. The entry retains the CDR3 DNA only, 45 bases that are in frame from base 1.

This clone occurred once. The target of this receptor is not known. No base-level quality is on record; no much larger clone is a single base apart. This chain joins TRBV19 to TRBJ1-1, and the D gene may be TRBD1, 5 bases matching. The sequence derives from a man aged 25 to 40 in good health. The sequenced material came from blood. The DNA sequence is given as TGTGCCAGTAGCTTTGGGTCAGGGAAGTTCACTGAAGCTTTCTTT. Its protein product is CASSFGSGKFTEAFF.